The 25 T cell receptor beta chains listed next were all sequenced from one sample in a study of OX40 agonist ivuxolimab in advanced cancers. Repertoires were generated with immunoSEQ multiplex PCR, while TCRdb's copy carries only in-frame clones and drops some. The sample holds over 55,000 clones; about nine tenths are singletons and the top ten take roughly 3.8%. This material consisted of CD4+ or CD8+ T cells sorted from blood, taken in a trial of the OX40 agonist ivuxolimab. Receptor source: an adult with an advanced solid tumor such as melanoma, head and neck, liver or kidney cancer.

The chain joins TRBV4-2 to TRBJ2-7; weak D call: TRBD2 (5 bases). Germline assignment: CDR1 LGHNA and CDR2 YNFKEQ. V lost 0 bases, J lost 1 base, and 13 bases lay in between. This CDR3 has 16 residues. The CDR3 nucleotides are TGTGCCAGCAGCCAAGACAAGAGCGGTTTTTCCTACGAGCAGTACTTC. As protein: CASSQDKSGFSYEQYF.

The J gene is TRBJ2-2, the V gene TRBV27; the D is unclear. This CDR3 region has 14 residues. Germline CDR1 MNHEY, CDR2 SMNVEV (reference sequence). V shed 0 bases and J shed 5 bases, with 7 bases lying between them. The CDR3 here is CASSLSYETGELFF. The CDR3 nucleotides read TGTGCCAGCAGTTTATCTTACGAGACCGGGGAGCTGTTTTTT.

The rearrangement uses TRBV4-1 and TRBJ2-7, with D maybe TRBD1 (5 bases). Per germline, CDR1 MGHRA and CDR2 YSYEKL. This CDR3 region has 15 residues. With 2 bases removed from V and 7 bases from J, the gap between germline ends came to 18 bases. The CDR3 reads CASSQTDSLGREQYF. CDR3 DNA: TGCGCCAGCAGCCAAACCGACAGTTTAGGTAGGGAGCAGTACTTC.

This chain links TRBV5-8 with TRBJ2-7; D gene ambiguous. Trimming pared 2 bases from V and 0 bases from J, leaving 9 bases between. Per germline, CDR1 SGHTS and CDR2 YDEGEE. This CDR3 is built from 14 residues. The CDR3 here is CASSFDGPSYEQYF. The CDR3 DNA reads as TGTGCCAGCAGCTTCGACGGACCCTCCTACGAGCAGTACTTC.

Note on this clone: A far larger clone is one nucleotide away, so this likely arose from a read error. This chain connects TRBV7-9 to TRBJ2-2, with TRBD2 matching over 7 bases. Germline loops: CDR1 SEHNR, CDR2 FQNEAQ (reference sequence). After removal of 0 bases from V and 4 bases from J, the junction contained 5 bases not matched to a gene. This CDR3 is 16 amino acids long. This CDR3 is CASSLAGGRSTGELFF. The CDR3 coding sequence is TGTGCCAGCAGCTTAGCGGGGGGGAGGTCCACCGGGGAGCTGTTTTTT.

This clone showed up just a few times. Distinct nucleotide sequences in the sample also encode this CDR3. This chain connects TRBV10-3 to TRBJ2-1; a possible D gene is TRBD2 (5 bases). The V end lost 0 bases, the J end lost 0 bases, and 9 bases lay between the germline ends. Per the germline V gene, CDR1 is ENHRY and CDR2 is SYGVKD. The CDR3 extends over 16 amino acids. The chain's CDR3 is CAISESSGSSYNEQFF. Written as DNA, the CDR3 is TGTGCCATCAGTGAGTCAAGCGGAAGCTCCTACAATGAGCAGTTCTTC.

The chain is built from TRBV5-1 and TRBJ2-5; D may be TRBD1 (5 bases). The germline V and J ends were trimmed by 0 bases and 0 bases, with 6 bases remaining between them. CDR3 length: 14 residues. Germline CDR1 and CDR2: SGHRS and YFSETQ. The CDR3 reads CASSLAGYQETQYF. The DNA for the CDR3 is TGCGCCAGCAGCTTGGCAGGGTACCAAGAGACCCAGTACTTC.

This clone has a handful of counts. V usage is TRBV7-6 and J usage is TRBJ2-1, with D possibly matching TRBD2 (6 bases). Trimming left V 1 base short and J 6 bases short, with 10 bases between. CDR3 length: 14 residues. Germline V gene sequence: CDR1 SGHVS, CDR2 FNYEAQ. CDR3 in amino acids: CASSLVLGGNEQFF. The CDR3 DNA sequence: TGTGCCAGCAGCTTAGTGTTGGGGGGCAATGAGCAGTTCTTC.

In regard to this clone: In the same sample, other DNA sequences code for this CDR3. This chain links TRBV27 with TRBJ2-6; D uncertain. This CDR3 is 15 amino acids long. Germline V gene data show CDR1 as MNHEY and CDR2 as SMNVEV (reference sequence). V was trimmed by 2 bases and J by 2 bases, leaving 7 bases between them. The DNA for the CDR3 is TGTGCCAGCAGTTTAGCCATGGCTGGGGCCAACGTCCTGACTTTC. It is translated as CASSLAMAGANVLTF.

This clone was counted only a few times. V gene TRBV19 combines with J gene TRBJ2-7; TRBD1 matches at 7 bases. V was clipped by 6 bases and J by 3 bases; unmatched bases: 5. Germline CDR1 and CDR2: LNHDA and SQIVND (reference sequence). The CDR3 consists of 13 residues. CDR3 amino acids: CASRGQPDYEQYF. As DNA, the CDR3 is TGTGCCAGTAGGGGACAGCCCGACTACGAGCAGTACTTC.

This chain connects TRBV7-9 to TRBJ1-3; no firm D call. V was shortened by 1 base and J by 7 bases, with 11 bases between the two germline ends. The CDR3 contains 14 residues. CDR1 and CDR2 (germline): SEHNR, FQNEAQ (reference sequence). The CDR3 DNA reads TGTGCCAGCAGCTTAGGAACTCTCGGGAACACCATATATTTT. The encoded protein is CASSLGTLGNTIYF. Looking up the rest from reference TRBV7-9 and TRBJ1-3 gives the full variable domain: DTGVSQNPRHKITKRGQNVTFRCDPISEHNRLYWYRQTLGQGPEFLTYFQNEAQLEKSRLLSDRFSAERPKGSFSTLEIQRTEQGDSAMYLCASSLGTLGNTIYFGEGSWLTVV.

This CDR3 is CASPPTGGGHNQPQHF. DNA of the CDR3: TGTGCTAGTCCTCCCACTGGGGGGGGACACAATCAGCCCCAGCATTTT. The rearrangement uses TRBV12-5 and TRBJ1-5, with TRBD1 as a possible D gene (6 bases). Trimming removed 8 bases at V and 3 bases at J, with 20 bases between. Germline CDR1 reads LGHNT; CDR2 reads FRNRAP. CDR3 size: 16 residues.

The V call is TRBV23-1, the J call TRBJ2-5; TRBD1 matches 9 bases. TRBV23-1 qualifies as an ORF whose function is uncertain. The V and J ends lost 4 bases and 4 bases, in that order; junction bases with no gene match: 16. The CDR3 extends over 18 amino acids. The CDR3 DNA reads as TGCGCCAGCAGTCCTACAATTACCTACGGGACAGGGTCAGAGACCCAGTACTTC. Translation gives CASSPTITYGTGSETQYF.

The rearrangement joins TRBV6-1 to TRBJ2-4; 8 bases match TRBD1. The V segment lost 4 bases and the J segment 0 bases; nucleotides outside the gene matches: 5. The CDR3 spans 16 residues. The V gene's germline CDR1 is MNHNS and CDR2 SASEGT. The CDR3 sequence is CASSVKQGVAKNIQYF. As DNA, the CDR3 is TGTGCCAGCAGTGTAAAACAGGGGGTAGCCAAAAACATTCAGTACTTC.

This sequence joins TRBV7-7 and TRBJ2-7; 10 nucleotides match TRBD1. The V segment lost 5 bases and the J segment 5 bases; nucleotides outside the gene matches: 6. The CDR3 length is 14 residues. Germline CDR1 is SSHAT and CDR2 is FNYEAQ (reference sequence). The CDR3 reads CASSTGTGVDEQYF. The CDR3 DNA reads TGTGCCAGCAGCACCGGGACAGGGGTTGACGAGCAGTACTTC.

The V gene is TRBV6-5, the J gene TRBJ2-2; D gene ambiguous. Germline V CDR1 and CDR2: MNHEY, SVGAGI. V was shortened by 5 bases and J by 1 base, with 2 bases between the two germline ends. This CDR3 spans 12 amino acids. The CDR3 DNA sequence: TGTGCCAGCAGTCTGAACACCGGGGAGCTGTTTTTT. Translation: CASSLNTGELFF.

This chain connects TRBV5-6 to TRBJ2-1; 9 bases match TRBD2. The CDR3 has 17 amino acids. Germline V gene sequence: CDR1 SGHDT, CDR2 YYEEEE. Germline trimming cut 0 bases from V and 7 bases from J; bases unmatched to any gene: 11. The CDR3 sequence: CASSLGPSGKRMNEQFF. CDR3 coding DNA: TGTGCCAGCAGCTTGGGGCCTAGCGGGAAGCGGATGAATGAGCAGTTCTTC.

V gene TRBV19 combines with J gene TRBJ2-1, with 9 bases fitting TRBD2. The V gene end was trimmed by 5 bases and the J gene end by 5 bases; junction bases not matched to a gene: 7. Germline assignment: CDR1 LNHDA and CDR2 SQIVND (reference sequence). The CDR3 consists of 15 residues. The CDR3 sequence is CASSSVASGNNEQFF. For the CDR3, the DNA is TGTGCCAGTAGTTCGGTGGCTAGCGGGAACAATGAGCAGTTCTTC.

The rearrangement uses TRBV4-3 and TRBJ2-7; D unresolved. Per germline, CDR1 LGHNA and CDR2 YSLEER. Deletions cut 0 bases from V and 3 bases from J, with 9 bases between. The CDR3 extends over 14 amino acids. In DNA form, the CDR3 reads TGCGCCAGCAGCCAAGATCGTAGGGTCTACGAGCAGTACTTC. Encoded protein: CASSQDRRVYEQYF.

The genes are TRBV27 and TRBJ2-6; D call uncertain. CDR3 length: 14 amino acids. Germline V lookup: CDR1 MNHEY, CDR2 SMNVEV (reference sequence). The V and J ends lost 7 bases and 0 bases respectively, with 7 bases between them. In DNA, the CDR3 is TGTGCCAGCAAGACCGGCTCTGGGGCCAACGTCCTGACTTTC. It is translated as CASKTGSGANVLTF.

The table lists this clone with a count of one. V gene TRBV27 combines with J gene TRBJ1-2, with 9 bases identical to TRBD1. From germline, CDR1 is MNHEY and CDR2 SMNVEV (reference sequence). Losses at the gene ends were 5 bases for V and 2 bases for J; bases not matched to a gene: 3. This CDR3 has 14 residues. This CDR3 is CASSLGQGNYGYTF. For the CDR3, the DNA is TGTGCCAGCAGTCTAGGACAGGGGAACTATGGCTACACCTTC.

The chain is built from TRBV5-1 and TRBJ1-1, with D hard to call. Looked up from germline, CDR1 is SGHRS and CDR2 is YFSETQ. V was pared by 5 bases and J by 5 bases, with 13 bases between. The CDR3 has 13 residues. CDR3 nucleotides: TGCGCCAGCAGTCCAACTTCGGGGACTGAAGCTTTCTTT. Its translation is CASSPTSGTEAFF.

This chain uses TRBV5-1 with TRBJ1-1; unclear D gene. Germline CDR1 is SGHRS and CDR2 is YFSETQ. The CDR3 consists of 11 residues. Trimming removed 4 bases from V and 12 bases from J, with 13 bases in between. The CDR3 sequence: CASSDGPHPFF. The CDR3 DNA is TGCGCCAGCAGCGATGGCCCTCATCCTTTCTTT.

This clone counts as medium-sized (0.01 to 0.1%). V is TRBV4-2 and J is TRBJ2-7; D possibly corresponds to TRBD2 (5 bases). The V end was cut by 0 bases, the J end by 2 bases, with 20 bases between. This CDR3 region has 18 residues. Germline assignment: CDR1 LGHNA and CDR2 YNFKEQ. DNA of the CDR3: TGTGCCAGCAGCCAAGATAGTGCGGGCGGGTGGCCTACCTACGAGCAGTACTTC. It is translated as CASSQDSAGGWPTYEQYF.

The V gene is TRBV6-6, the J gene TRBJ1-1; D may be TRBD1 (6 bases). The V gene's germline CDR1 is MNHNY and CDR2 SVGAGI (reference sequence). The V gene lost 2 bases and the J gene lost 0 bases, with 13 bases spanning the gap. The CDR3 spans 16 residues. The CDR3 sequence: CASSYPQPGVNTEAFF. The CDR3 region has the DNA TGTGCCAGCAGTTACCCGCAACCAGGGGTGAACACTGAAGCTTTCTTT.